These T cell receptor beta chains were read from a single sample in a study of shared clonotypes between healthy human individuals. The protocol was immunoSEQ multiplex PCR, while the TCRdb copy is restricted to in-frame clones and leaves out a portion. The sample lists approximately 620,000 clones, approximately 97% occurring once. The sample comprised naive CD4+ T cells sorted from blood. The source is a woman in her thirties in good health. Each CDR3 is given with its conserved first and last residue. D genes are given only for firm matches. The listing skips clone size in some rows; elsewhere it reads once, few, many or a size class.

clone size: NA; D gene: TRBD2; J gene: TRBJ2-2; V gene: TRBV7-8; CDR3 DNA: TGTGCCAGCAGCTTAGGGGCTAGCGGCACCGGGGAGCTGTTTTTT; CDR3 protein: CASSLGASGTGELFF
clone size: few; D gene: TRBD1; J gene: TRBJ1-3; V gene: TRBV19; CDR3 DNA: TGTGCCAGTAGTTTGGCACAGGGGGCCTTCTCCGGAAACACCATATATTTT; CDR3 protein: CASSLAQGAFSGNTIYF
clone size: NA; D gene: NA; J gene: TRBJ2-7; V gene: TRBV6-1; CDR3 DNA: TGTGCCAGCAGTGAAGCCTGGACTGTCTCCTACGAGCAGTACTTC; CDR3 protein: CASSEAWTVSYEQYF
clone size: NA; D gene: TRBD1; J gene: TRBJ1-4; V gene: TRBV11-2; CDR3 DNA: TGTGCCAGCAGCTTAGAGACAGGGGATCATGTGAAACTGTTTTTT; CDR3 protein: CASSLETGDHVKLFF
clone size: NA; D gene: TRBD1; J gene: TRBJ1-4; V gene: TRBV11-2; CDR3 DNA: TGTGCCAGCAGCCCCCGTTGGACAGGGAATGAAAAACTGTTTTTT; CDR3 protein: CASSPRWTGNEKLFF
clone size: NA; D gene: NA; J gene: TRBJ2-7; V gene: TRBV28; CDR3 DNA: TGTGCCAGCAGTCTACAATTCTCCTACGAGCAGTACTTC; CDR3 protein: CASSLQFSYEQYF
clone size: NA; D gene: NA; J gene: TRBJ2-3; V gene: TRBV19; CDR3 DNA: TGTGCCAGTAGTCCCCGGGACCTAGGCCCCGCAGATACGCAGTATTTT; CDR3 protein: CASSPRDLGPADTQYF
clone size: NA; D gene: TRBD2; J gene: TRBJ2-7; V gene: TRBV2; CDR3 DNA: TGTGCCAGCAGTGAAGGTCGGGAGGTCTACGAGCAGTACTTC; CDR3 protein: CASSEGREVYEQYF
clone size: NA; D gene: NA; J gene: TRBJ1-3; V gene: TRBV27; CDR3 DNA: TGTGCCAGCAGTATCCGGCAGGGGGGAAACACCATATATTTT; CDR3 protein: CASSIRQGGNTIYF
clone size: NA; D gene: NA; J gene: TRBJ2-1; V gene: TRBV29-1; CDR3 DNA: TGCAGCGTTTATGACGACGCCCTTGAGCAGTTCTTC; CDR3 protein: CSVYDDALEQFF
clone size: NA; D gene: TRBD1; J gene: TRBJ2-2; V gene: TRBV9; CDR3 DNA: TGTGCCAGCAGCGTAGAGTCAGTGAGGGGGCACGGGGAGCTGTTTTTT; CDR3 protein: CASSVESVRGHGELFF
clone size: NA; D gene: TRBD1; J gene: TRBJ2-2; V gene: TRBV7-3; CDR3 DNA: TGTGCCAGCAGCACTGGACAGGGGGCGGGCACCGGGGAGCTGTTTTTT; CDR3 protein: CASSTGQGAGTGELFF
clone size: NA; D gene: NA; J gene: TRBJ2-7; V gene: TRBV2; CDR3 DNA: TGTGCCAGCAGTGAATCCCCGCTGGTGCAGTACTTC; CDR3 protein: CASSESPLVQYF
clone size: NA; D gene: TRBD1; J gene: TRBJ2-5; V gene: TRBV6-1; CDR3 DNA: TGTGCCAGCAGGACAGGGTCTGTTCGGTACTTC; CDR3 protein: CASRTGSVRYF
clone size: NA; D gene: NA; J gene: TRBJ2-3; V gene: TRBV2; CDR3 DNA: TGTGCCAGCAGTGGTGATAAGGGGCGGTATACGCAGTATTTT; CDR3 protein: CASSGDKGRYTQYF
clone size: NA; D gene: TRBD2; J gene: TRBJ2-7; V gene: TRBV5-1; CDR3 DNA: TGCGCCAGCAGCTTGGTAGCGGGCTCCTACGAGCAGTACTTC; CDR3 protein: CASSLVAGSYEQYF
clone size: once; D gene: NA; J gene: TRBJ2-1; V gene: TRBV30; CDR3 DNA: TGTGCCTGGATGGCGGCGGCTTATCAGTTCTTC; CDR3 protein: CAWMAAAYQFF
clone size: once; D gene: TRBD2; J gene: TRBJ2-3; V gene: TRBV11-2; CDR3 DNA: TGTGCCACGAGCGTGGGTAGCGGGAGAGGGGATACGCAGTATTTT; CDR3 protein: CATSVGSGRGDTQYF
clone size: NA; D gene: NA; J gene: TRBJ2-7; V gene: TRBV4-1; CDR3 DNA: TGCGCCAGCAGCCTCTCTGAGGGGGGGGAATCCTACGAGCAGTACTTC; CDR3 protein: CASSLSEGGESYEQYF
clone size: NA; D gene: TRBD1; J gene: TRBJ1-1; V gene: TRBV9; CDR3 DNA: TGTGCCAGCAGCGTGGACAGGGGTGAAGCTTTCTTT; CDR3 protein: CASSVDRGEAFF
clone size: NA; D gene: NA; J gene: TRBJ2-7; V gene: TRBV2; CDR3 DNA: TGTGCCAGCAGTTCTCTGGGACACGAGCAGTACTTC; CDR3 protein: CASSSLGHEQYF
clone size: NA; D gene: TRBD1; J gene: TRBJ1-4; V gene: TRBV4-1; CDR3 DNA: TGCGCCAGCAGCCAAGACCGGGACAGGAGTTTT; CDR3 protein: CASSQDRDRSF
clone size: NA; D gene: NA; J gene: TRBJ1-2; V gene: TRBV10-1; CDR3 DNA: TGCGCCAGCAGTGTTTGGTCCTACTATGGCTACACCTTC; CDR3 protein: CASSVWSYYGYTF
clone size: NA; D gene: NA; J gene: TRBJ1-1; V gene: TRBV28; CDR3 DNA: TGTGCCAGCAGGGGTGAGGGGTGGGGAGCTTTCTTT; CDR3 protein: CASRGEGWGAFF
clone size: NA; D gene: NA; J gene: TRBJ2-5; V gene: TRBV29-1; CDR3 DNA: TGCAGCGGGGCCCAACAAGAGACCCAGTACTTC; CDR3 protein: CSGAQQETQYF
clone size: NA; D gene: NA; J gene: TRBJ2-1; V gene: TRBV6-1; CDR3 DNA: TGTGCCAGCAGTGAAGCCTGGACCTCCAATGAGCAGTTCTTC; CDR3 protein: CASSEAWTSNEQFF
clone size: NA; D gene: NA; J gene: TRBJ1-1; V gene: TRBV9; CDR3 DNA: TGTGCCAGCAGCGATGGGGCATTCCAAGCTTTCTTT; CDR3 protein: CASSDGAFQAFF
clone size: NA; D gene: TRBD1; J gene: TRBJ2-1; V gene: TRBV18; CDR3 DNA: TGTGCCAGCTCACCGGGGACAGATAATGAGCAGTTCTTC; CDR3 protein: CASSPGTDNEQFF
clone size: NA; D gene: TRBD1; J gene: TRBJ2-7; V gene: TRBV30; CDR3 DNA: TGTGCCTCCGGGACAGGGGCCTACGAGCAGTACTTC; CDR3 protein: CASGTGAYEQYF
clone size: NA; D gene: TRBD1; J gene: TRBJ1-5; V gene: TRBV5-8; CDR3 DNA: TGTGCCAGCAGCCGGGACAGGGGGAGAAGCAATCAGCCCCAGCATTTT; CDR3 protein: CASSRDRGRSNQPQHF
clone size: NA; D gene: NA; J gene: TRBJ2-3; V gene: TRBV5-6; CDR3 DNA: TGTGCCAGCAGCTTTTTAGGCACAGATACGCAGTATTTT; CDR3 protein: CASSFLGTDTQYF
clone size: NA; D gene: NA; J gene: TRBJ2-5; V gene: TRBV28; CDR3 DNA: TGTGCCAGCAGGGAAAGGGGACAACCCCAAGAGACCCAGTACTTC; CDR3 protein: CASRERGQPQETQYF
clone size: NA; D gene: TRBD2; J gene: TRBJ2-2; V gene: TRBV28; CDR3 DNA: TGTGCCAGCAGTGTAGCGGGAATCCCCGGGGAGCTGTTTTTT; CDR3 protein: CASSVAGIPGELFF
clone size: NA; D gene: NA; J gene: TRBJ2-2; V gene: TRBV5-8; CDR3 DNA: TGTGCCAGCAGCCCCGGTCGGGGGTGGGCCACCGGGGAGCTGTTTTTT; CDR3 protein: CASSPGRGWATGELFF
clone size: NA; D gene: TRBD1; J gene: TRBJ1-5; V gene: TRBV19; CDR3 DNA: TGTGCCAGTAGTATGCAGGGGGCAAAAAATCAGCCCCAGCATTTT; CDR3 protein: CASSMQGAKNQPQHF
clone size: once; D gene: NA; J gene: TRBJ2-1; V gene: TRBV27; CDR3 DNA: TGTGCCAGCAGTTTAGCTGAATACTCCTACAATGAGCAGTTCTTC; CDR3 protein: CASSLAEYSYNEQFF
clone size: NA; D gene: NA; J gene: TRBJ2-7; V gene: TRBV27; CDR3 DNA: TGTGCCAGCAGTTTAAGACGGGACAAATACTACGAGCAGTACTTC; CDR3 protein: CASSLRRDKYYEQYF
clone size: NA; D gene: NA; J gene: TRBJ2-7; V gene: TRBV10-2; CDR3 DNA: TGCGCCAGCAGTGAGTATAGCGGATACTACGAGCAGTACTTC; CDR3 protein: CASSEYSGYYEQYF
clone size: NA; D gene: TRBD1; J gene: TRBJ1-2; V gene: TRBV28; CDR3 DNA: TGTGCCAGCAGTATCGACAGGGGGTCGTATGGCTACACCTTC; CDR3 protein: CASSIDRGSYGYTF
clone size: NA; D gene: TRBD2; J gene: TRBJ2-7; V gene: TRBV7-8; CDR3 DNA: TGTGCCAGCAGACGAATAGCGGGAGGGCCTTCCGAGCAGTACTTC; CDR3 protein: CASRRIAGGPSEQYF
clone size: NA; D gene: NA; J gene: TRBJ1-2; V gene: TRBV2; CDR3 DNA: TGTGCCAGCAGTGAACAGGACTCCTATGGCTACACCTTC; CDR3 protein: CASSEQDSYGYTF
clone size: NA; D gene: NA; J gene: TRBJ2-3; V gene: TRBV10-1; CDR3 DNA: TGCGCCAGCAGTAATTTAGCGACAGATACGCAGTATTTT; CDR3 protein: CASSNLATDTQYF
clone size: NA; D gene: NA; J gene: TRBJ2-3; V gene: TRBV11-3; CDR3 DNA: TGTGCCAGCAGCCCTCGGGCCCCTGGGGGTACGCAGTATTTT; CDR3 protein: CASSPRAPGGTQYF
clone size: NA; D gene: NA; J gene: TRBJ1-6; V gene: TRBV2; CDR3 DNA: TGTGCCATAGACAGCGAAGGCTCTTTACGTTCACCCCTCCACTTT; CDR3 protein: CAIDSEGSLRSPLHF
clone size: NA; D gene: NA; J gene: TRBJ1-6; V gene: TRBV7-9; CDR3 DNA: TGTGCCAGCACACCCTTCGGGCGGAATAATTCACCCCTCCACTTT; CDR3 protein: CASTPFGRNNSPLHF
clone size: NA; D gene: NA; J gene: TRBJ2-5; V gene: TRBV27; CDR3 DNA: TGTGCCACCGGACGGATAGGCGAGACCCAGTACTTC; CDR3 protein: CATGRIGETQYF